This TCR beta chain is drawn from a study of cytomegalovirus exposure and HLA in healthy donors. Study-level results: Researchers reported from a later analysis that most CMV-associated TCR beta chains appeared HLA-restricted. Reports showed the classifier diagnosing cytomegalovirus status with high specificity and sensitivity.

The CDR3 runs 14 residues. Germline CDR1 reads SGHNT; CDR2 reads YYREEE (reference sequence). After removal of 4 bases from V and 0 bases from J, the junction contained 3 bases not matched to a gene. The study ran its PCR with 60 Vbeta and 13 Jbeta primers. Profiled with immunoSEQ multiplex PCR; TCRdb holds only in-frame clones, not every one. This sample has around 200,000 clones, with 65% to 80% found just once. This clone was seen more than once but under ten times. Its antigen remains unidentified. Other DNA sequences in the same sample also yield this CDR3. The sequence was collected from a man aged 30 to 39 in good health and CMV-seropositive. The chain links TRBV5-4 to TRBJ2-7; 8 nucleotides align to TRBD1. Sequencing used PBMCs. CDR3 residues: CASSPGQGSYEQYF. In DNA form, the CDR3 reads TGTGCCAGCAGCCCCGGACAGGGCTCCTACGAGCAGTACTTC.